This T cell receptor (beta chain) derives from a study of CD4 T cells in relation to SARS-CoV-2 and coronaviruses. Sequenced by immunoSEQ multiplex PCR; TCRdb stores in-frame clones only, minus some. In the table there are under 25,000 clones, roughly 77% of which are singletons. CD4+ T cells from unexposed donors were obtained before the COVID-19 pandemic (2011-2018). The cells were cultured for 10 days before CD4+ T cells were isolated. To note about this clone: The antigen is unknown.

The TCR sequence derives from a human donor in good health. The sequenced sample was CD4+ T cells from PBMCs, cultured in vitro.

The CDR3 DNA reads TGTGCCAGCAGGTGGGGGGCCGGTAGCAATCAGCCCCAGCATTTT. This codes for CASRWGAGSNQPQHF. The gene calls are TRBV5-6 and TRBJ1-5, with a weak D call TRBD1 (6 bases). Per germline, CDR1 SGHDT and CDR2 YYEEEE. V lost 5 bases and J lost 0, with 12 bases in between. The CDR3 has 15 amino acids.